One sample yielded the 13 T cell receptor beta chains listed below, sequenced in a study of cytomegalovirus exposure and HLA in healthy donors. 60 Vbeta and 13 Jbeta primers were used in PCR. TCRdb's table, derived via immunoSEQ multiplex PCR, lists solely in-frame clones and lacks some. The sample contains almost 200,000 clones, roughly 77% of which appear only once. The source material was PBMCs. The receptors shown here come from a male donor in good health and CMV-seropositive.

This clone was observed a handful of times. CDR3 nucleotide sequence: TGTGCCAGCAGCGTCGACGGGGGAAGCAATCAGCCCCAGCATTTT. Its translation: CASSVDGGSNQPQHF. V gene TRBV11-2 combines with J gene TRBJ1-5; TRBD1 is a possible D gene (5 bases). Between the trimmed V and J ends, which lost 5 bases and 1 base, there was a span of 12 bases. This CDR3 is 15 amino acids long. Germline CDR1 reads SGHAT; CDR2 reads FQNNGV.

This clone was seen a handful of times. V usage is TRBV9 and J usage is TRBJ2-5; 7 bases line up with TRBD2. Germline trimming cut 0 bases from V and 2 bases from J; bases unmatched to any gene: 7. From germline, CDR1 is SGDLS and CDR2 YYNGEE. This CDR3 has 16 residues. CDR3 amino acids: CASSVAGGGPQETQYF. The DNA of the CDR3 is TGTGCCAGCAGCGTAGCCGGGGGAGGGCCACAAGAGACCCAGTACTTC.

This clone was recorded once. J is TRBJ2-4 and V is TRBV5-5; D gene unclear. Trimming left V 0 bases short and J 0 bases short, with 10 bases between. The CDR3 consists of 16 residues. Per the germline V gene, CDR1 is SGHKS and CDR2 is YYEKEE (reference sequence). CDR3 bases: TGTGCCAGCAGCTTGGCCGTCTACGGAGCCAAAAACATTCAGTACTTC. This codes for CASSLAVYGAKNIQYF.

This chain connects TRBV7-2 to TRBJ1-1; D is ambiguous. Trimming took off 5 bases at V and 6 bases at J, with 10 bases between the two ends. The CDR3 is 12 amino acids. CDR1 and CDR2 (germline): SGHTA, FQGNSA. The chain's CDR3 is CASSRGLSEAFF. CDR3 sequence (DNA): TGTGCCAGCAGCAGAGGGCTCTCTGAAGCTTTCTTT.

The genes are TRBV2 and TRBJ2-1; maybe TRBD1 (5 bases). The CDR3 covers 14 residues. V was trimmed by 4 bases and J by 3 bases, leaving 10 bases between them. CDR1 is SNHLY and CDR2 is FYNNEI in the germline V gene. The CDR3: CASSGGSVYNEQFF. The DNA of the CDR3 is TGTGCCAGCAGTGGGGGCAGTGTCTACAATGAGCAGTTCTTC.

V usage is TRBV27 and J usage is TRBJ1-6; maybe TRBD1 (6 bases). Germline-derived CDR1 and CDR2 are MNHEY and SMNVEV (reference sequence). This CDR3 contains 14 residues. The ends were cut back, 2 bases at V and 7 bases at J, with 9 bases in the middle. CDR3 in DNA: TGTGCCAGCAGTTTAGAGCAGGGGAATTCACCCCTCCACTTT. Translated: CASSLEQGNSPLHF.

The chain links TRBV30 to TRBJ2-7, with D perhaps matching TRBD2 (5 bases). V was trimmed by 7 bases and J by 2 bases, leaving 18 bases between them. Germline CDR1 reads GTSNPN; CDR2 reads SVGIG (reference sequence). CDR3 length: 14 residues. In DNA form, the CDR3 reads TGTGCCTCCAAGTCCCTCGGAGGCGCCTACGAGCAGTACTTC. Translation: CASKSLGGAYEQYF.

CDR3 coding DNA: TGTGCCAGCAGTTACAGCACGCTCCACCATCAGTATTTT. Protein product: CASSYSTLHHQYF. This chain uses TRBV6-5 with TRBJ2-3; no clear D. Germline values: CDR1 MNHEY, CDR2 SVGAGI. The CDR3 is made up of 13 amino acids. V was cut by 2 bases and J by 12 bases, with 15 bases left in between.

The chain couples TRBV4-3 to TRBJ1-6; TRBD1 might be the D (6 bases). This CDR3 is 18 amino acids long. V lost 2 bases and J lost 6, with 20 bases in between. In germline, CDR1 is LGHNA, CDR2 YSLEER. CDR3 sequence (DNA): TGCGCCAGCAGCCAACATCCCTTTGACAGGACCCCTAATTCACCCCTCCACTTT. Translation gives CASSQHPFDRTPNSPLHF.

The chain links TRBV2 to TRBJ1-6; a possible D gene is TRBD1 (6 bases). The ends were cut back, 7 bases at V and 3 bases at J, with 13 bases in the middle. The CDR3 is 15 amino acids. Germline assignment: CDR1 SNHLY and CDR2 FYNNEI. This chain's CDR3 is CASTTWTDYNSPLHF. CDR3 sequence (DNA): TGTGCCAGCACGACTTGGACAGACTATAATTCACCCCTCCACTTT.

The rearrangement joins TRBV5-1 to TRBJ2-5, with D possibly being TRBD2 (6 bases). In germline, CDR1 is SGHRS, CDR2 YFSETQ. V lost 4 bases and J 4 bases, leaving 14 bases between the germline ends. This CDR3 has 14 residues. CDR3 bases: TGCGCCAGCAGCCCACTTGACGGGGGAGAGACCCAGTACTTC. Residues: CASSPLDGGETQYF.

V and J are TRBV30 and TRBJ2-7; 7 bases match TRBD1. The CDR3 is 15 amino acids. Germline V gene data show CDR1 as GTSNPN and CDR2 as SVGIG (reference sequence). The V segment lost 2 bases and the J segment 4 bases; nucleotides outside the gene matches: 11. CDR3 region: CAWSIGQEHPYEQYF. CDR3 bases: TGTGCCTGGAGTATCGGACAGGAACACCCTTACGAGCAGTACTTC.

This clone occurred a few times. The chain is built from TRBV6-6 and TRBJ1-5; 8 bases are a match to TRBD1. Trimming cost V 6 bases and J 4 bases; bases outside gene matches: 5. This CDR3 is built from 14 residues. CDR1 MNHNY and CDR2 SVGAGI come from the germline V gene (reference sequence). The CDR3 nucleotides are TGTGCCAGCAGCACAGGGGGGGAAAATCAGCCCCAGCATTTT. Amino acids: CASSTGGENQPQHF.